This is a list of T cell receptor beta chains from one sample in a study of T-cell memory formation after mild COVID-19. MiXCR was run by TCRdb on the 5' RACE reads, yielding one entry per CDR3 protein. The sample shows some 450,000 distinct CDR3 sequences, under 20% of them seen only once. The sample consisted of PBMCs or a T cell subset sorted from them (not recorded which). The receptors stem from a man aged 18 to 30 who had mild COVID-19 (a few samples of this study predate the infection). Cell type and time point are not known. CDR3s leave out the opening cysteine and the closing phenylalanine or tryptophan. Fields, in order: V gene, clone size, J gene, CDR3 protein. The size entry is marked missing in some rows and otherwise reads once, few, many or a size class.

TRBV20-1	few	TRBJ1-5	SARGQGARQPQH
TRBV7-9	few	TRBJ1-1	ASRPPLRTGPNTEAF
TRBV29-1	many	TRBJ2-5	SAGISGETQY
TRBV4-3	many	TRBJ1-1	ASIPEAF
TRBV4-1	few	TRBJ1-2	ASSQQGKGNYGYT
TRBV7-3	.	TRBJ1-6	ASSLKGAGEHNSPLH
TRBV5-6	.	TRBJ1-2	ASSSGVDGYT
TRBV5-6	.	TRBJ1-1	ASSWIGANTEAF
TRBV5-6	.	TRBJ1-3	ASSHRGGSGNTIY
TRBV20-1	.	TRBJ1-5	SARDRVRGQGQPQH
TRBV30	.	TRBJ1-5	ARSTTGGTGVNQPQH
TRBV4-2	few	TRBJ2-1	ASSQDTRGSYNEQF
TRBV3-1	.	TRBJ1-5	ASSQAANQPQH
TRBV12-3/TRBV12-4	many	TRBJ1-5	ASSLTGRGQPQH
TRBV19	few	TRBJ2-1	ASSMNWEGGEQF
TRBV5-1	.	TRBJ2-2	ASSLVVLSGELF
TRBV4-1	.	TRBJ2-5	ASSQVPHQETQY
TRBV18	few	TRBJ2-1	ASSRSGREAFNEQF
TRBV3-1	.	TRBJ1-1	ASSLRGRGNTEAF
TRBV6-1	.	TRBJ1-5	ASSDSQGQH
TRBV3-1	few	TRBJ2-1	ASSIPGLAGLNEQF
TRBV2	.	TRBJ1-1	ASTSPGLFTEAF
TRBV9	few	TRBJ2-7	ASSVDGGGVEQY
TRBV29-1	few	TRBJ2-7	SVVSGTGVNYEQY
TRBV11-2	.	TRBJ2-5	ASSAPEGGTQY
TRBV7-8	few	TRBJ2-1	ASSLAGTTYNEQF
TRBV6-1	few	TRBJ2-3	ASNAAGGARDTQY
TRBV10-3	.	TRBJ2-1	AIKAGTNNEQF
TRBV7-3	.	TRBJ1-6	ASSSEGVKSPLH
TRBV7-3	.	TRBJ2-1	ASSLEGPGIHEQF
TRBV24-1	many	TRBJ2-2	ATSDEQGAGELF
TRBV28	few	TRBJ2-4	ASSTGGAGSAKNIQY
TRBV7-9	many	TRBJ2-1	ASSLMLEWNEQF
TRBV15	.	TRBJ2-5	ATSRGVTKETQY
TRBV2	few	TRBJ2-1	AGRSGTTSNEQF
TRBV7-2	.	TRBJ2-1	ASSLVWGPGEQF
TRBV29-1	many	TRBJ2-3	SVALGIAGTDTQY
TRBV4-2	few	TRBJ1-3	ASSQDWDRIIGNTIY
TRBV7-8	few	TRBJ2-3	ASSSVPGLQGDTQY
TRBV29-1	few	TRBJ2-3	SVPDPLRGRFTDTQY
TRBV2	.	TRBJ1-1	ASTDRGLTNTEAF
TRBV7-9	.	TRBJ2-7	ASSLRQGGYEQY
TRBV7-2	.	TRBJ2-3	ASGTPADTQY
TRBV9	many	TRBJ1-2	ASSVAGQNYGYT